What follows are 2 T cell receptor beta chains derived from one specimen sequenced in a study of shared clonotypes between healthy human individuals. Here immunoSEQ multiplex PCR was the method, and the copy in TCRdb shows in-frame clones only, minus some. The sample gives 2 million to 2.5 million clones, 85% to 95% of which show up once; under 0.45% is in the top ten. Sequenced input: naive CD4+ T cells from PBMCs. Noted subset: CD45RA+ positively selected. Receptor source: a man younger than 30 in good health. Some clones in this sample may be carry-over from other donors' samples.

The genes are TRBV4-2 and TRBJ1-4, with TRBD1 matching over 7 bases. Germline assignment: CDR1 LGHNA and CDR2 YNFKEQ. V was clipped by 5 bases and J by 0 bases; unmatched bases: 3. The CDR3 contains 15 residues. The CDR3 region is CASSTDRATNEKLFF. DNA for the CDR3: TGTGCCAGCAGCACCGACAGGGCAACTAATGAAAAACTGTTTTTT.

Comment on this clone: The same CDR3 is also encoded by other DNA sequences in this sample. The chain combines TRBV6-5 with TRBJ2-2; 10 bases match TRBD1. V was pared by 3 bases and J by 3 bases, with 4 bases of the junction left unmatched. Per germline, CDR1 MNHEY and CDR2 SVGAGI. There are 16 residues in the CDR3. The CDR3 here is CASSYRDRGYTGELFF. The CDR3 DNA follows: TGTGCCAGCAGTTATCGGGACAGGGGCTACACCGGGGAGCTGTTTTTT.